This TCR beta chain was identified during a study of blood T cell repertoires in COVID-19. Study-wide background: In each case, the material was cDNA or gDNA derived from T cells, B-cell-depleted T cells, or PBMCs.

The V gene's germline CDR1 is SGHAT and CDR2 FQNNGV. The CDR3 runs 12 residues. Trimming left V 1 base short and J 5 bases short, with 5 bases between. Per the original data handling: Reference gene primer amplification yielded estimated nucleated cell counts. Sequenced by immunoSEQ multiplex PCR; TCRdb stores in-frame clones only, minus some. That table supplies the V and J calls and clone size; D and trimming were determined from the DNA. The sample holds some 58,000 clones; over 90% are singletons and the top ten take roughly 4.2%. The chain has TRBV11-2 and TRBJ2-5; D is unresolved. Sequenced: peripheral blood. This TCR derives from a man aged 45-65 years with active COVID-19. The CDR3 here is CASSLGAETQYF. The CDR3 DNA reads as TGTGCCAGCAGCTTAGGGGCGGAGACCCAGTACTTC.